Listed below are T cell receptor beta chains from one sample, sequenced in a study of shared clonotypes between healthy human individuals. Here immunoSEQ multiplex PCR was the method, and the copy in TCRdb shows in-frame clones only, minus some. The sample lists hundreds of thousands of clones, roughly 72% seen once, with about 12% in the top ten. The sequencing input was PBMCs. All receptors come from a middle-aged woman in good health. Some clones in this sample may be carry-over from other donors' samples. CDR3s include the opening cysteine and the closing phenylalanine or tryptophan. The D gene is left open where the match is weak. A row's size may be missing; if present it is once, few, many or a size class.

TRBJ2-1	TRBV4-3	NA	NA	CASSQTGNSYNEQFF	TGCGCCAGCAGCCAAACAGGGAACTCCTACAATGAGCAGTTCTTC
TRBJ2-1	TRBV15	TRBD2	NA	CATSPLSGRNHNEQFF	TGTGCCACCAGCCCTCTTAGCGGGAGAAATCACAATGAGCAGTTCTTC
TRBJ2-7	TRBV7-2	NA	NA	CASSGRTGEQYF	TGTGCCAGCAGCGGGAGGACGGGGGAGCAGTACTTC
TRBJ2-3	TRBV27	NA	NA	CASFSYAGPYTDTQYF	TGTGCCAGCTTTTCCTATGCGGGACCCTACACAGATACGCAGTATTTT
TRBJ2-1	TRBV7-9	TRBD2	NA	CASSHLAGATHEQFF	TGTGCCAGCAGCCATTTAGCGGGAGCCACACATGAGCAGTTCTTC
TRBJ2-7	TRBV11-1	NA	NA	CASSQVYEQYF	TGTGCCAGCAGCCAAGTCTACGAGCAGTACTTC
TRBJ2-7	TRBV25-1	TRBD1	NA	CASSRTGYEQYF	TGTGCCAGTAGTAGGACAGGCTACGAGCAGTACTTC
TRBJ1-2	TRBV5-6	NA	NA	CASSSPENYGYTF	TGTGCCAGCAGCTCCCCGGAGAACTATGGCTACACCTTC
TRBJ2-7	TRBV29-1	NA	NA	CSVEDPKGGYEQYF	TGCAGCGTTGAAGATCCGAAGGGGGGCTACGAGCAGTACTTC
TRBJ2-1	TRBV9	TRBD2	few	CASSVGEGTSGRWNEQFF	TGTGCCAGCAGCGTAGGGGAGGGGACTAGCGGGAGGTGGAATGAGCAGTTCTTC
TRBJ2-5	TRBV6-5	NA	NA	CASTNMETQYF	TGTGCCAGCACCAACATGGAGACCCAGTACTTC
TRBJ2-5	TRBV29-1	TRBD2	NA	CSVAASGSLGETQYF	TGCAGCGTTGCGGCTAGCGGGAGTCTTGGAGAGACCCAGTACTTC
TRBJ2-3	TRBV7-9	TRBD2	NA	CASSLGLAGFTDTQYF	TGTGCCAGCAGCTTAGGTTTAGCGGGGTTCACAGATACGCAGTATTTT
TRBJ1-2	TRBV28	NA	NA	CASSFRARGYTF	TGTGCCAGCAGTTTCCGAGCAAGGGGCTACACCTTC
TRBJ2-7	TRBV6-5	TRBD2	NA	CASSSRTSGSYEQYF	TGTGCCAGCAGTTCCCGGACTAGCGGCTCCTACGAGCAGTACTTC
TRBJ1-1	TRBV6-5	NA	many	CASSTGLYTEAFF	TGTGCCAGCAGTACCGGACTTTACACTGAAGCTTTCTTT
TRBJ1-1	TRBV10-2	NA	once	CASRTVNTEAFF	TGCGCCAGCAGGACGGTCAACACTGAAGCTTTCTTT
TRBJ2-5	TRBV5-1	TRBD2	NA	CASSGTSGKEETQYF	TGCGCCAGCAGCGGGACTAGCGGGAAGGAAGAGACCCAGTACTTC
TRBJ2-1	TRBV6-6	NA	NA	CASVRGEGNEQFF	TGTGCCAGCGTCAGGGGGGAGGGAAATGAGCAGTTCTTC
TRBJ1-5	TRBV30	NA	once	CAWSTSRDQPQHF	TGTGCCTGGAGTACATCCAGGGATCAGCCCCAGCATTTT
TRBJ1-2	TRBV27	NA	NA	CASRSPGRGGLTF	TGTGCCAGCCGAAGCCCCGGGCGGGGGGGTCTCACCTTC
TRBJ2-1	TRBV19	TRBD2	NA	CASSREGTRTYNEQFF	TGTGCCAGTAGTAGGGAGGGGACTAGGACCTACAATGAGCAGTTCTTC
TRBJ2-7	TRBV2	NA	NA	CASSEGQLAYEQYF	TGTGCCAGCAGTGAAGGGCAGTTAGCCTACGAGCAGTACTTC
TRBJ1-4	TRBV30	NA	few	CAWSYSSILKHPILF	TGTGCCTGGAGTTATTCTAGTATCCTGAAACACCCCATTCTTTTT
TRBJ1-2	TRBV30	NA	NA	CAWSSGGGSYGYTF	TGTGCCTGGAGTTCCGGGGGCGGATCGTATGGCTACACCTTC
TRBJ2-3	TRBV5-1	TRBD1	NA	CASRGQGGSDTQYF	TGCGCCAGCAGAGGACAGGGTGGGTCAGATACGCAGTATTTT
TRBJ2-7	TRBV19	TRBD2	NA	CASSILAGESYEQYF	TGTGCCAGTAGTATTTTAGCGGGAGAATCCTACGAGCAGTACTTC
TRBJ2-5	TRBV5-1	NA	NA	CASSLDAGQETQYF	TGCGCCAGCAGCTTGGATGCAGGACAAGAGACCCAGTACTTC
TRBJ2-7	TRBV9	NA	NA	CASSVGGTGYEQYF	TGTGCCAGCAGCGTAGGTGGTACTGGTTACGAGCAGTACTTC
TRBJ2-2	TRBV9	TRBD1	NA	CASSVGQGQNTGELFF	TGTGCCAGCAGCGTAGGACAGGGACAAAACACCGGGGAGCTGTTTTTT
TRBJ2-1	TRBV11-2	NA	NA	CASSLGLDNEQFF	TGTGCCAGCAGCTTAGGGTTAGACAATGAGCAGTTCTTC
TRBJ1-5	TRBV28	NA	NA	CASSLPSTGSGQPQHF	TGTGCCAGCAGTTTACCAAGCACGGGGTCGGGGCAGCCCCAGCATTTT
TRBJ2-1	TRBV28	TRBD2	NA	CASSRTSGSGEQFF	TGTGCCAGCAGCCGGACTAGCGGGAGCGGGGAGCAGTTCTTC
TRBJ1-5	TRBV28	NA	NA	CASSSPGGGRGNQPQHF	TGTGCCAGCAGTTCTCCCGGGGGCGGGAGAGGAAATCAGCCCCAGCATTTT
TRBJ2-5	TRBV10-3	NA	few	CAISEPQASRETQYF	TGTGCCATCAGTGAACCCCAAGCGAGCAGGGAGACCCAGTACTTC
TRBJ1-1	TRBV6-1	TRBD1	NA	CASSDQGEVNTEAFF	TGTGCCAGCAGTGATCAGGGGGAGGTAAACACTGAAGCTTTCTTT
TRBJ1-2	TRBV19	NA	few	CASSVQGDYGYTF	TGTGCCAGTAGTGTACAGGGAGACTATGGCTACACCTTC
TRBJ2-3	TRBV6-1	TRBD2	NA	CASRTSRSSTDTQYF	TGTGCCAGCAGGACTAGCAGATCTAGCACAGATACGCAGTATTTT
TRBJ2-7	TRBV28	TRBD2	NA	CASTLAGAYEQYF	TGTGCCAGCACCCTAGCGGGGGCCTACGAGCAGTACTTC
TRBJ2-1	TRBV11-1	NA	NA	CASSRDGLASYNEQFF	TGTGCCAGCAGCCGTGACGGGCTAGCCTCCTACAATGAGCAGTTCTTC
TRBJ2-3	TRBV30	NA	once	CAWSAAGRSTDTQYF	TGTGCCTGGAGTGCGGCAGGGCGTTCCACAGATACGCAGTATTTT
TRBJ2-1	TRBV18	TRBD2	NA	CASSPGTSGAYNEQFF	TGTGCCAGCTCACCCGGGACTAGCGGAGCCTACAATGAGCAGTTCTTC
TRBJ2-5	TRBV7-9	TRBD1	few	CASSLVTGGWETQYF	TGTGCCAGCAGCTTAGTGACAGGGGGCTGGGAGACCCAGTACTTC
TRBJ2-7	TRBV15	TRBD1	NA	CATSRDRGREQYF	TGTGCCACCAGCCGGGACAGGGGCCGTGAGCAGTACTTC
TRBJ1-2	TRBV15	NA	NA	CATSGPAGANYGYTF	TGTGCCACCAGCGGACCAGCCGGGGCTAACTATGGCTACACCTTC
TRBJ2-1	TRBV28	NA	NA	CASTRGGYNEQFF	TGTGCCAGCACCAGAGGGGGCTACAATGAGCAGTTCTTC
TRBJ1-2	TRBV27	TRBD1	NA	CASTSDRGPNYGYTF	TGTGCCAGCACCTCGGACAGGGGGCCAAACTATGGCTACACCTTC
TRBJ2-1	TRBV11-3	NA	NA	CASSLQLLGEQFF	TGTGCCAGCAGCCTCCAACTCTTGGGGGAGCAGTTCTTC
TRBJ2-7	TRBV11-2	TRBD2	NA	CASSYTPTTSGSYEQYF	TGTGCCAGCAGCTACACACCCACGACTAGCGGGAGTTACGAGCAGTACTTC
TRBJ2-1	TRBV5-1	NA	NA	CASSLGTSVIVPINEQFF	TGCGCCAGCAGCTTGGGGACTTCGGTTATAGTCCCCATCAATGAGCAGTTCTTC
TRBJ1-1	TRBV27	NA	few	CASRLRLNTEAFF	TGTGCCAGCAGACTCCGCCTGAACACTGAAGCTTTCTTT
TRBJ2-7	TRBV4-3	TRBD2	NA	CASSQDLAGEVHEQYF	TGCGCCAGCAGCCAAGATCTAGCGGGAGAGGTACACGAGCAGTACTTC